Below, one TCR beta chain is given with its context. The data stem from a study of blood T cells in healthy people across ages. For the second PCR, which ran for about 6 to 11 cycles, a sample-barcoded 5' primer and a J-beta primer mix were used. TCRdb passed the 5' RACE reads through MiXCR, listing each CDR3 protein once. The sample holds about 1 million distinct CDR3 sequences, 40% to 45% seen once. The CDR3 covers 15 residues. The V gene's germline CDR1 is SGHRS and CDR2 YFSETQ. The ends lost 8 bases at V and 11 bases at J; junction bases unmatched: 18. The rearrangement joins TRBV5-1 to TRBJ2-5, with 10 bases identical to TRBD2. The clonotype originates from a woman aged 60-75 years in good health. The sample was blood. CDR3 in amino acids: CASRGTSATYNKQYF. The CDR3 DNA is TGCGCCAGTAGGGGGACTAGCGCCACCTACAATAAGCAGTACTTC.